This T cell receptor beta chain was observed in a study of T-cell reconstitution after alpha-beta-depleted transplantation in children. General study points: Some patients owed their high day-60 TCRbeta diversity to surviving recipient T cells and thymic progenitors. Newly generated T cells supplied most T-cell counts and diversity one year post-transplant.

This clonotype was observed a few times. Its specificity is unknown. Unique molecular identifiers were built into the TCRbeta library. From the PCR reads, TCRdb called clonotypes with MiXCR, one entry per CDR3 protein. The sample holds hundreds of thousands of distinct CDR3 sequences, around 15% seen once. This CDR3 has 14 amino acids. V dropped 8 bases and J dropped 3 bases, with 14 bases sitting between them. This specimen was PBMCs, mostly from graft donor cells, taken 360 days after TCRalphabeta/CD19-depleted stem cell transplant. The chain uses TRBV12-3 or TRBV12-4 and TRBJ2-1; a possible D gene is TRBD2 (5 bases). The receptor was derived from a male patient between 2 and 15 years old who had a stem cell transplant for acute lymphoblastic leukemia, so the T cells may come from the graft donor. This CDR3 reads CASHTGLDYNEQFF. CDR3 sequence (DNA): TGTGCCAGCCACACCGGACTGGACTACAATGAGCAGTTCTTC.